The 6 T cell receptor beta chains below all came from one sample that was sequenced in a study of early T cells in non-severe SARS-CoV-2 infection. TCRdb reprocessed the 5' RACE reads with MiXCR, giving one entry per CDR3 protein. The top ten clones hold around 4.9% of a sample with some 57,000 distinct CDR3 sequences, over 9.5% of them seen once. Sequenced input: whole blood. The source is an adult who was a healthcare worker with PCR-confirmed SARS-CoV-2 infection or an uninfected control (not recorded which).

The sample holds many counts of this clonotype. The chain uses TRBV19 and TRBJ2-7; 7 bases align to TRBD2. Germline V gene data show CDR1 as LNHDA and CDR2 as SQIVND (reference sequence). The CDR3 contains 16 residues. The ends lost 8 bases at V and 2 bases at J; junction bases unmatched: 15. In nucleotides, the CDR3 is TGTGCCAGTTCCACGTGGGGGGGAACACCAACCTACGAGCAGTACTTC. It yields the protein CASSTWGGTPTYEQYF.

This clonotype turned up a few times. The chain couples TRBV7-2 to TRBJ1-1; D possibly corresponds to TRBD1 (6 bases). Looked up from germline, CDR1 is SGHTA and CDR2 is FQGNSA. The CDR3 loop spans 14 amino acids. The ends were cut back, 5 bases at V and 4 bases at J, with 14 bases in the middle. The CDR3 loop is CASSVQGMITEAFF. CDR3 sequence (DNA): TGTGCCAGCAGCGTGCAGGGGATGATCACTGAAGCTTTCTTT.

The V call is TRBV12-3 or TRBV12-4, the J call TRBJ1-1; D is perhaps TRBD1 (5 bases). With 3 bases removed from V and 4 bases from J, the gap between germline ends came to 9 bases. CDR3 length: 13 amino acids. The CDR3 DNA reads TGTGCCAGCAGTTTCTCGGGGGGCACTGAAGCTTTCTTT. This translates into CASSFSGGTEAFF.

This clonotype was counted at least ten times. The chain combines TRBV10-3 with TRBJ2-3; 11 bases match TRBD2. The CDR3 is made up of 17 amino acids. CDR1 is ENHRY and CDR2 is SYGVKD in the germline V gene. With 6 bases clipped from V and 0 bases from J, the junction kept 8 bases outside the gene matches. The CDR3 region has the DNA TGTGCCATCAGGCCGGGACTAGCGGAGACGAGCACAGATACGCAGTATTTT. As protein: CAIRPGLAETSTDTQYF.

Ten or more counts support this clonotype. The rearrangement uses TRBV19 and TRBJ1-5; no clear D. The CDR3 loop spans 15 amino acids. Germline-derived CDR1 and CDR2 are LNHDA and SQIVND (reference sequence). Trimming shortened V by 5 bases and J by 0 bases, and 11 bases separated the two germline ends. This CDR3 is CASSSTHYSNQPQHF. Written as DNA, the CDR3 is TGTGCCAGTAGTTCGACACACTATAGCAATCAGCCCCAGCATTTT. The full variable domain, completed using reference TRBV19 and TRBJ1-5, is DGGITQSPKYLFRKEGQNVTLSCEQNLNHDAMYWYRQDPGQGLRLIYYSQIVNDFQKGDIAEGYSVSREKKESFPLTVTSAQKNPTAFYLCASSSTHYSNQPQHFGDGTRLSIL.

This clonotype was detected ten times or more. The V gene is TRBV29-1, the J gene TRBJ2-5; D may be TRBD2 (6 bases). The CDR3 covers 13 residues. Looked up from germline, CDR1 is SQVTM and CDR2 is ANQGSEA. V lost 7 bases to trimming and J lost 4 bases, with 16 bases between them. CDR3 sequence: CSAGGGAGETQYF. The DNA of the CDR3 is TGCAGCGCTGGAGGAGGGGCCGGAGAGACCCAGTACTTC.